Included here is one T cell receptor beta chain sequence, with context. Antigen: not known. The data are from a study of T cell clonotyping in hematopoietic cell transplantation. The study's findings and limits: After transplant, recipient diversity fell while pathologically expanded clonotypes grew through day 180.

Some clones are missing from TCRdb's copy, which holds only in-frame ones; the method was immunoSEQ multiplex PCR. The data hold some 40,000 clones, with 85% to 95% observed a single time. V was trimmed by 8 bases and J by 2 bases, leaving 12 bases between them. In germline, CDR1 is SGHTA, CDR2 FQGNSA. The CDR3 sequence is 14 residues long. The gene calls are TRBV7-2 and TRBJ2-2, with a tentative D call TRBD1 (6 bases). The TCR originated in a woman in her forties or fifties in good health. Some clones in this sample may be carry-over from other donors' samples. The sequenced material came from peripheral blood mononuclear cells. DNA of the CDR3: TGTGCCAGCGAGAGACAGGTTAACACCGGGGAGCTGTTTTTT. Translated: CASERQVNTGELFF. The variable domain in full, with the rest retrieved from reference TRBV7-2 and TRBJ2-2, is GAGVSQSPSNKVTEKGKDVELRCDPISGHTALYWYRQSLGQGLEFLIYFQGNSAPDKSGLPSDRFSAERTGGSVSTLTIQRTQQEDSAVYLCASERQVNTGELFFGEGSRLTVL.